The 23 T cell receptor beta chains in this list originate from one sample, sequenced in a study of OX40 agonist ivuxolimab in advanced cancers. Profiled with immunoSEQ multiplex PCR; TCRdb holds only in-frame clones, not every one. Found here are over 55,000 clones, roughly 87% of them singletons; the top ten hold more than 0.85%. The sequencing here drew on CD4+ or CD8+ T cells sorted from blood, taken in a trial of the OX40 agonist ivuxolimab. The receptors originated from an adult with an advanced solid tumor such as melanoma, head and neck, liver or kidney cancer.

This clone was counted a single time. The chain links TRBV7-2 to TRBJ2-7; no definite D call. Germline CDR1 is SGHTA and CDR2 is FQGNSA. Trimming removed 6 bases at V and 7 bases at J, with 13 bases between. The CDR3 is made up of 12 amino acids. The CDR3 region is CASRNIVGEQYF. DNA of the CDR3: TGTGCCAGCAGAAATATAGTGGGTGAGCAGTACTTC.

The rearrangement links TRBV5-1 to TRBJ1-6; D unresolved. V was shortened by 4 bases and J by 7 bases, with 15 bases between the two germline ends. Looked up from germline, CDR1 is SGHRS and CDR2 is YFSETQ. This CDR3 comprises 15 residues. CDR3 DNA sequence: TGCGCCAGCAGCCAGGAGGCTTCAAGGAATTCACCCCTCCACTTT. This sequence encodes CASSQEASRNSPLHF.

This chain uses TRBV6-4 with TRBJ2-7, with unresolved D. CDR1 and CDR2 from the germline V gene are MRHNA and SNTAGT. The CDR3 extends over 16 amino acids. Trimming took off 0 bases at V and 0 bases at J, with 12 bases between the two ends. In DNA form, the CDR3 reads TGTGCCAGCAGTGACTCTCCAGAAACACCCTCCTACGAGCAGTACTTC. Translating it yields CASSDSPETPSYEQYF.

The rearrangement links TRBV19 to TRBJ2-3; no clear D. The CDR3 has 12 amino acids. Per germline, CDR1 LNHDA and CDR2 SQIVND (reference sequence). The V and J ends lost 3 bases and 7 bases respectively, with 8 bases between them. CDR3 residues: CASSMSKNTQYF. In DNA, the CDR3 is TGTGCCAGTAGTATGAGTAAGAATACGCAGTATTTT.

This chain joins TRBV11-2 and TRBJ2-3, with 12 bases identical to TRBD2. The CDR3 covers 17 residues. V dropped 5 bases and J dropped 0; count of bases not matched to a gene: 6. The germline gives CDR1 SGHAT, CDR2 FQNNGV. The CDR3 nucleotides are TGTGCCAGCAGCAAAGGACTAGCGGGGTCTAGCACAGATACGCAGTATTTT. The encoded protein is CASSKGLAGSSTDTQYF.

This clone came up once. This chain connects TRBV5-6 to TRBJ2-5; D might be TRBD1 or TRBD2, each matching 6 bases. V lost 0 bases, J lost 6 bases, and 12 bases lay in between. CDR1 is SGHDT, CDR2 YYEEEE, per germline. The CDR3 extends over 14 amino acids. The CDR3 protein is CASSLGGAEKTQYF. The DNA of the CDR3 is TGTGCCAGCAGCTTGGGGGGGGCCGAAAAGACCCAGTACTTC.

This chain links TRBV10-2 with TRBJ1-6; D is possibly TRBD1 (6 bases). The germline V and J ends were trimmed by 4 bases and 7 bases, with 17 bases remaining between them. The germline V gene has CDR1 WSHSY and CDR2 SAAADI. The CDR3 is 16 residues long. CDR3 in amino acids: CASSVFRQAGNSPLHF. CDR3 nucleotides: TGCGCCAGCAGTGTTTTCAGACAGGCGGGGAATTCACCCCTCCACTTT.

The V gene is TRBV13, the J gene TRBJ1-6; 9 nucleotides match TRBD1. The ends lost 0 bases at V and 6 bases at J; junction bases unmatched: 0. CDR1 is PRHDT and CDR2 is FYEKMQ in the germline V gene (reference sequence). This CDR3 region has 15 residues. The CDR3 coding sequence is TGTGCCAGCAGCTTAGGGACAGGGGGTAATTCACCCCTCCACTTT. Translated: CASSLGTGGNSPLHF.

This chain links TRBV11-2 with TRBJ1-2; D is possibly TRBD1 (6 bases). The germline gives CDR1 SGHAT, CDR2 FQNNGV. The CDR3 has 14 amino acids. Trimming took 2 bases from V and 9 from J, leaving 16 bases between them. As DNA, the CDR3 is TGTGCCAGCAGCTTAAAGGCAGGGGCGTCGAGCTACACCTTC. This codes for CASSLKAGASSYTF.

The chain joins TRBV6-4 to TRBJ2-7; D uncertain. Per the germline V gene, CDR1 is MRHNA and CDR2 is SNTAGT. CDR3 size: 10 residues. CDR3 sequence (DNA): TGTGTGACGAAGATGGAAGAGCAGTACTTC. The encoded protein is CVTKMEEQYF.

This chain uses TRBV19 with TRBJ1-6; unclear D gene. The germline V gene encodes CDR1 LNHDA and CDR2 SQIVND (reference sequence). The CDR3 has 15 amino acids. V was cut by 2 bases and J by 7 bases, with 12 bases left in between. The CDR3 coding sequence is TGTGCCAGTAGTATAACGTCGGGTTCCAATTCACCCCTCCACTTT. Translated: CASSITSGSNSPLHF.

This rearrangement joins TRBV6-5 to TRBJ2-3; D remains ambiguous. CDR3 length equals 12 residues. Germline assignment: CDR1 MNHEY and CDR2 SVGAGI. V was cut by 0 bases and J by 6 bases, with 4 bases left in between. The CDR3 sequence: CASSYSKDTQYF. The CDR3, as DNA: TGTGCCAGCAGTTACTCGAAGGATACGCAGTATTTT.

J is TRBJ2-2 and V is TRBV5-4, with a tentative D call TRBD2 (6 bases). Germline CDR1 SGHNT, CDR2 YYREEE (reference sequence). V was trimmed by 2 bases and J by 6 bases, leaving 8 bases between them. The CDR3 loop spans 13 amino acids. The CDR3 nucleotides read TGTGCCAGCAGCTTTCCGGGGGCCGGGGAGCTGTTTTTT. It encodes CASSFPGAGELFF.

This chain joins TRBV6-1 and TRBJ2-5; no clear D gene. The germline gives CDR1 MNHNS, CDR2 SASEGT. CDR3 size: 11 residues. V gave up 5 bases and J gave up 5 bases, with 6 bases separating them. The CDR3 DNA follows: TGTGCCAGCAGTTATAGGGAGACCCAGTACTTC. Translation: CASSYRETQYF.

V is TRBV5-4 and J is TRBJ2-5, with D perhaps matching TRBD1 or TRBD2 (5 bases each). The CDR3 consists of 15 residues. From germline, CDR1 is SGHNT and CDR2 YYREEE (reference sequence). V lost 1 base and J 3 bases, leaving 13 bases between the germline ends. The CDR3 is CASSLSSGAEETQYF. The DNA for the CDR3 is TGTGCCAGCAGCTTGTCTTCCGGGGCCGAAGAGACCCAGTACTTC.

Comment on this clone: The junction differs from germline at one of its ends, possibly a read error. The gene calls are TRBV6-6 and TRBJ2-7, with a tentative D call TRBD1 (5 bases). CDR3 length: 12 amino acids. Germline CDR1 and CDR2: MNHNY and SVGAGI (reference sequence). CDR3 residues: CASSSPNRFISF. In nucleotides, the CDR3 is TGTGCCAGCAGTTCACCGAACAGGTTTATTAGCTTC.

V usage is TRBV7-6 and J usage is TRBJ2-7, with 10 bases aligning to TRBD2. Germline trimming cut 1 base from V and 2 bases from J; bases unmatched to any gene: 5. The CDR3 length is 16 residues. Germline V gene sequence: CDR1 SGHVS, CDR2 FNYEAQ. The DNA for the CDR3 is TGTGCCAGCAGCTTAGGAAGCGGGGGGGTCCCCTACGAGCAGTACTTC. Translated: CASSLGSGGVPYEQYF.

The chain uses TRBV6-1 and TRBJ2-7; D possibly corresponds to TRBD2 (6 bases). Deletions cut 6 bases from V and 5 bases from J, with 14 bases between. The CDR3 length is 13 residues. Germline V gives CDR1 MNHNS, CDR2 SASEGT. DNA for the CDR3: TGTGCCAGCAGCCCCCCGGGGGTCCACGAGCAGTACTTC. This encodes CASSPPGVHEQYF.

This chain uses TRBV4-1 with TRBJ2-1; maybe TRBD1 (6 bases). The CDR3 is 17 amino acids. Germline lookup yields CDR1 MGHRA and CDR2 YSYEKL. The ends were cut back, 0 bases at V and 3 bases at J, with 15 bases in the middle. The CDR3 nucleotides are TGCGCCAGCAGCCAAGATCCCCCAGGGGCCAGCTACAATGAGCAGTTCTTC. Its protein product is CASSQDPPGASYNEQFF.

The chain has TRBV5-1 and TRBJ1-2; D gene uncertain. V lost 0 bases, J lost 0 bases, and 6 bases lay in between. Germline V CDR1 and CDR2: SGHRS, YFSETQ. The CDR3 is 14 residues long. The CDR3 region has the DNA TGCGCCAGCAGCTTGGGGCAGCCTAACTATGGCTACACCTTC. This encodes CASSLGQPNYGYTF.

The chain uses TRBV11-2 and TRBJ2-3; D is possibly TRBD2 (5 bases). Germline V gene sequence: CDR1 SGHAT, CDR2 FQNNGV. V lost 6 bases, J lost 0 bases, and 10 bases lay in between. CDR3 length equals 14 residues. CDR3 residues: CASRRTASTDTQYF. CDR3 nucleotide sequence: TGTGCCAGCAGACGGACTGCTAGCACAGATACGCAGTATTTT.

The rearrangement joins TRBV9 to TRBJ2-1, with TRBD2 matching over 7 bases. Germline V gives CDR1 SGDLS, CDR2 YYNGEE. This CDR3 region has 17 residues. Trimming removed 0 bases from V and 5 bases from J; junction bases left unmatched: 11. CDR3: CASSVGLLAGVDNEQFF. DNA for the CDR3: TGTGCCAGCAGCGTAGGCCTCCTGGCGGGGGTTGACAATGAGCAGTTCTTC.

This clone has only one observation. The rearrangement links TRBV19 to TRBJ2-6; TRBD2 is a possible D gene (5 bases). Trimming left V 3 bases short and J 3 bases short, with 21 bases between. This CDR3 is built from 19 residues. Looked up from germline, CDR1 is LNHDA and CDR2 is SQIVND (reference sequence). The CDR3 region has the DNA TGTGCCAGTAGTATCCTGACGGGGTCGCTGGCCGGTGGGGCCAACGTCCTGACTTTC. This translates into CASSILTGSLAGGANVLTF.